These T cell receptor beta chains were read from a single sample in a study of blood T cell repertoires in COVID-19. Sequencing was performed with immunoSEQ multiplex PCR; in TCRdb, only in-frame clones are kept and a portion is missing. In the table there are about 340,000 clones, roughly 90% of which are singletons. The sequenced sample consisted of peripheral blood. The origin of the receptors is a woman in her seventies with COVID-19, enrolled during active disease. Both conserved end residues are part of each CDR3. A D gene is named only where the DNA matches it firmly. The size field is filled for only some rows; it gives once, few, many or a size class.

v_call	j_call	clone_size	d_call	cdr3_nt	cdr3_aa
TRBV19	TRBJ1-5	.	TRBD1	TGTGCCAGTAGGGGACAGGGGGCGGGACAGCCCCAGCATTTT	CASRGQGAGQPQHF
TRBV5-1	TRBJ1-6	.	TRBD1	TGCGCCAGCAGCTTGGAAGGACAGGCGGATTCACCCCTCCACTTT	CASSLEGQADSPLHF
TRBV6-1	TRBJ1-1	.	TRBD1	TGTGCCAGCAGTGAAGCGGGAGGACAGGGGCTCGCTGGTGAAGCTTTCTTT	CASSEAGGQGLAGEAFF
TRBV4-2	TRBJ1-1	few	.	TGTGCCAGCAGCCAAGAAAGAGGGAGCACTGAAGCTTTCTTT	CASSQERGSTEAFF
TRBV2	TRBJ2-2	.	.	TGTGCCAGCAGTGAGACTCCCCCCGGCGGGGAGCTGTTTTTT	CASSETPPGGELFF
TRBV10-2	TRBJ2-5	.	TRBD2	TGCGCCAGCAGCGAAGGGGCGGGGGGGCCGATAGGGACCCAGTACTTC	CASSEGAGGPIGTQYF
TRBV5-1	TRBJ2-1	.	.	TGCGCCAGCAGCTTGAATAGCAATGAGCAGTTCTTC	CASSLNSNEQFF
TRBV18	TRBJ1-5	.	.	TGTGCCAGCTCACAACAGGCCCTCGCAAGCAATCAGCCCCAGCATTTT	CASSQQALASNQPQHF
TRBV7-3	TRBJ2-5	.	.	TGTGCCAGCAGCTCAAACAGTGGGGAGACCCAGTACTTC	CASSSNSGETQYF
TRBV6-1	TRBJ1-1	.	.	TGTGCCAGCAGTGAAATGCACAGGCTGAACACTGAAGCTTTCTTT	CASSEMHRLNTEAFF
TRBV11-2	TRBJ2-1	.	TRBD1	TGTGCCAGCAGCTTCCCAGGGGGCGGTGAGCAGTTCTTC	CASSFPGGGEQFF
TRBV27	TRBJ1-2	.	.	TGTGCCAGCAGTAACACAGGGTCCCTTAACTATGGCTACACCTTC	CASSNTGSLNYGYTF
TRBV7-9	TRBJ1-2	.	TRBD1	TGTGCCTTGGACAGGAACTATGGCTACACCTTC	CALDRNYGYTF
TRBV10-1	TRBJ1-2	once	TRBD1	TGCGCCAGCAGCCTCCTGACAGGGAAGCCCTATGGCTACACCTTC	CASSLLTGKPYGYTF
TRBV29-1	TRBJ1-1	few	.	TGCAGCGTGGTGGGACAAAAAGTGAACACTGAAGCTTTCTTT	CSVVGQKVNTEAFF
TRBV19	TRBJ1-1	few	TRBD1	TGTGCCAGTAGTATCCCATACGACAGGGGAACTGAAGCTTTCTTT	CASSIPYDRGTEAFF
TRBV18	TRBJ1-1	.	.	TGTGCCAGCTCACCATTAGGGGTGGGGACTGAAGCTTTCTTT	CASSPLGVGTEAFF
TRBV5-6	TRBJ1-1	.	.	TGTGCCAGCAGCTTTTCGGACAGCCCTTTGAACACTGAAGCTTTCTTT	CASSFSDSPLNTEAFF
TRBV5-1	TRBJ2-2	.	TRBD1	TGCGCCAGCAGCTTGCGACAGGGGCCCACCGGGGAGCTGTTTTTT	CASSLRQGPTGELFF
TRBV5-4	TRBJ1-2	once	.	TGTGCCAGCAGCTTGGAAGGAGGTAACTATGGCTACACCTTC	CASSLEGGNYGYTF
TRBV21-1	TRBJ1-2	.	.	TGTGCCAGCAGCAAAGGTAATCGGACAGGGGTATATGGCTACACCTTC	CASSKGNRTGVYGYTF
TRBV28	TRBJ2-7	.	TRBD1	TGTGCCAGCATCGGACAGGACTACGAGCAGTACTTC	CASIGQDYEQYF
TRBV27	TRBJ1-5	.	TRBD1	TGTGCCAGCAGTCCGACAGGGGGAGGGGGATGGCCCCAGCATTTT	CASSPTGGGGWPQHF